The entry below gives a single T cell receptor beta chain sequence along with its context. The trim removed 5 bases at V and 10 bases at J, leaving 6 bases unmatched. Germline V gene data show CDR1 as SGHTA and CDR2 as FQGTGA. The CDR3 has 15 residues. This sample is part of a study of long-term antiretroviral therapy in people with HIV. Survey-level resolution applied to immunoSEQ assay v3.0. TCRdb keeps only in-frame clones here, not all; method: immunoSEQ multiplex PCR. The table lists fewer than 20,000 clones, just under 80% of them singletons, with around 13% in the top ten. V is TRBV7-3 and J is TRBJ2-2; 14 nucleotides agree with TRBD2. This TCR derives from a woman in her forties or fifties with HIV. Sequenced here: unsorted PBMCs, sampled 0.3 years after starting antiretroviral therapy. CDR3 residues: CASSVTSGGAAELFF. The CDR3 bases are TGTGCCAGCAGCGTGACTAGCGGGGGGGCCGCGGAGCTGTTTTTT.